A single sample gave rise to the 15 T cell receptor beta chains below, sequenced in a study of PD-L1 blockade in urothelial cancer. Only in-frame clones appear in the TCRdb table, and some are missing; sequencing was by immunoSEQ multiplex PCR. The table lists 100,000 or so clones, 70% to 85% of them singletons. The source was PBMCs, collected around atezolizumab (anti-PD-L1) treatment. These receptors all stem from a man over 45 with urothelial cancer.

The chain carries TRBV30 and TRBJ2-7; the D gene is possibly TRBD1 (6 bases). From germline, CDR1 is GTSNPN and CDR2 SVGIG (reference sequence). The CDR3 has 13 amino acids. V lost 2 bases, J lost 5 bases, and 13 bases lay in between. This CDR3 is CAWSLTGLHEQYF. CDR3 sequence (DNA): TGTGCCTGGAGTCTTACAGGGCTCCACGAGCAGTACTTC.

This clone was picked up a small number of times. The chain combines TRBV19 with TRBJ1-6, with D unresolved. This CDR3 comprises 11 residues. The germline gives CDR1 LNHDA, CDR2 SQIVND (reference sequence). Trimming cost V 10 bases and J 11 bases, with 12 bases left between them. The CDR3 DNA follows: TGTGCCACCCGAGGAGGCGCACCCCTCCACTTT. It codes for CATRGGAPLHF. Drawing the rest from reference TRBV19 and TRBJ1-6, the complete variable domain is DGGITQSPKYLFRKEGQNVTLSCEQNLNHDAMYWYRQDPGQGLRLIYYSQIVNDFQKGDIAEGYSVSREKKESFPLTVTSAQKNPTAFYLCATRGGAPLHFGNGTRLTVT.

The chain uses TRBV6-6 and TRBJ2-1; maybe TRBD1 (5 bases). Trimming cost V 0 bases and J 6 bases, with 12 bases left between them. Germline V gene lookup returns CDR1 MNHNY and CDR2 SVGAGI (reference sequence). The CDR3 totals 15 residues. The chain's CDR3 is CASSYSNHRPNEQFF. CDR3 in DNA: TGTGCCAGCAGTTACTCGAATCACAGGCCCAATGAGCAGTTCTTC.

V gene TRBV5-1 combines with J gene TRBJ2-3; 7 nucleotides line up with TRBD2. Trimming cost V 0 bases and J 4 bases; bases outside gene matches: 5. Germline V gene sequence: CDR1 SGHRS, CDR2 YFSETQ. The CDR3 runs to 15 residues. In DNA form, the CDR3 reads TGCGCCAGCAGCTTGGCCGGGCGGGAGTCAGATACGCAGTATTTT. Its translation: CASSLAGRESDTQYF.

The rearrangement joins TRBV6-1 to TRBJ2-1, with D tentatively TRBD1 (7 bases). This CDR3 contains 15 residues. Germline CDR1 reads MNHNS; CDR2 reads SASEGT. With 7 bases removed from V and 5 bases from J, the gap between germline ends came to 18 bases. The CDR3 spells CASTANRGGNNEQFF. Here the CDR3 DNA reads TGTGCCAGCACCGCAAACAGGGGCGGGAACAATGAGCAGTTCTTC.

This clone was seen once. This sequence joins TRBV28 and TRBJ2-3, with 12 bases lining up with TRBD2. Looked up from germline, CDR1 is MDHEN and CDR2 is SYDVKM. V shed 8 bases, J shed 4 bases, and the junction held 10 bases outside the gene matches. CDR3 length equals 16 residues. The CDR3 region is CASQGRGLAGADTQYF. CDR3 nucleotides: TGTGCCAGCCAGGGAAGGGGACTAGCGGGCGCAGATACGCAGTATTTT.

The genes are TRBV18 and TRBJ1-5; D possibly corresponds to TRBD1 (6 bases). Germline-derived CDR1 and CDR2 are KGHSH and LQKENI. Trimming took 6 bases from V and 0 from J, leaving 12 bases between them. The CDR3 contains 15 residues. The CDR3 is CASSQQGHSNQPQHF. The CDR3 region has the DNA TGTGCCAGCTCCCAACAGGGCCATAGCAATCAGCCCCAGCATTTT.

V usage is TRBV6-1 and J usage is TRBJ2-4, with 7 bases matching TRBD1. Unmatched junction bases numbered 9, after V lost 4 bases and J lost 6 bases. Germline V gives CDR1 MNHNS, CDR2 SASEGT. The CDR3 extends over 15 amino acids. CDR3: CASSVPGQSLNIQYF. The CDR3 nucleotides are TGTGCCAGCAGTGTCCCGGGACAGAGCTTAAACATTCAGTACTTC.

The chain uses TRBV4-2 and TRBJ2-5; 8 bases line up with TRBD2. V lost 4 bases to trimming and J lost 2 bases; unmatched junction nucleotides: 12. The CDR3 consists of 17 residues. The germline V gene has CDR1 LGHNA and CDR2 YNFKEQ. The CDR3 region has the DNA TGTGCCAGCAGCCGAAGGGAGGGTAGCGGGACTCAAGAGACCCAGTACTTC. This translates into CASSRREGSGTQETQYF.

The rearrangement links TRBV19 to TRBJ1-5, with 9 bases that match TRBD1. The CDR3 contains 16 residues. From germline, CDR1 is LNHDA and CDR2 SQIVND (reference sequence). Germline trimming cut 3 bases from V and 3 bases from J; bases unmatched to any gene: 6. The DNA for the CDR3 is TGTGCCAGTAGTATCCGGGACAGGGCCGACAATCAGCCCCAGCATTTT. Protein sequence: CASSIRDRADNQPQHF.

The CDR3 sequence: CASSERQANTDTQYF. The DNA for the CDR3 is TGTGCCAGCAGCGAGAGGCAAGCGAACACAGATACGCAGTATTTT. The gene calls are TRBV9 and TRBJ2-3; no definite D call. Germline loops: CDR1 SGDLS, CDR2 YYNGEE. The CDR3 loop spans 15 amino acids. V gave up 3 bases and J gave up 2 bases, with 13 bases separating them.

V gene TRBV27 combines with J gene TRBJ2-6, with 8 bases identical to TRBD1. The CDR3 totals 16 residues. V trimming: 2 bases; J trimming: 3 bases; junction bases outside the gene matches: 3. The germline V gene has CDR1 MNHEY and CDR2 SMNVEV (reference sequence). CDR3 sequence reads: CASSLKGTGGANVLTF. CDR3 nucleotide sequence: TGTGCCAGCAGTTTAAAAGGGACAGGTGGGGCCAACGTCCTGACTTTC.

The chain couples TRBV4-1 to TRBJ2-7; no clear D gene. The CDR3 loop spans 13 amino acids. CDR1 is MGHRA, CDR2 YSYEKL, per germline. The V gene lost 0 bases and the J gene lost 6 bases, with 9 bases spanning the gap. CDR3 sequence: CASSQDPQSEQYF. In DNA, the CDR3 is TGCGCCAGCAGCCAAGATCCCCAGTCCGAGCAGTACTTC.

V usage is TRBV2 and J usage is TRBJ2-7, with TRBD1 matching 7 bases. Germline V gene lookup returns CDR1 SNHLY and CDR2 FYNNEI. This CDR3 comprises 13 residues. V lost 7 bases to trimming and J lost 6 bases; unmatched junction nucleotides: 9. The CDR3 DNA reads TGTGCCAGCAACCTACAGGGGATGGGCGAGCAGTACTTC. Translated, it gives CASNLQGMGEQYF.

This chain connects TRBV7-3 to TRBJ2-1, with 7 bases identical to TRBD2. V lost 7 bases to trimming and J lost 4 bases; unmatched junction nucleotides: 4. The CDR3 covers 13 residues. CDR1 and CDR2 (germline): SGHTA, FQGTGA. CDR3 in DNA: TGTGCCAGCACTGGGGGGGGTTACAATGAGCAGTTCTTC. It is translated as CASTGGGYNEQFF.